What follows describes a single TCR beta chain. What this receptor recognizes is not known. No clone much larger than this one lies a single base away; base qualities are absent. TCR beta chain sequences were generated from genomic DNA using the immunoSEQ assay. Processing in the source paper ran as follows. CDR3 sequences not starting with the conserved framework cysteine at position 104 were manually removed. To get clonality, the normalized Shannon's Diversity Index was subtracted from one, giving values from 0 (maximal diversity) to 1 (oligoclonal). Chi-squared comparison-of-proportions tests were used to check whether the frequency of the same CDR3 differed between samples, for example brain versus blood. Public clonotypes were identified by searching immuneACCESS, and similarity to known antiviral clonotypes was assessed with the VDJdb browser. This immuneACCESS table, as held by TCRdb, lists in-frame sequences with V and J called but not all clones. Of the missing ones, under half trace to an unresolved V gene in checked studies; the others have no known cause. That table gives V, J and clone size, and the DNA gave D and trimming. The sample records 340,000 or so clones, nearly 95% of which are singletons. Together, the top ten hold about 5.8% of the sample.

These data are taken from a study of brain T cells in children with intractable seizures (TCRdb year 2021). Concerning the study at large: As a first screen for immune gene transcripts, resected brain tissue from approximately 54 pediatric epilepsy surgery cases was run on a NanoString immunology panel. Among the roughly 12 selected surgery cases, eight also had pre-surgery blood sequenced, leaving four with brain tissue only. Beyond this particular receptor, the publication reports: Viral specificity was inferred only from CDR3 sequence similarity, and patients' HCMV serostatus was unknown. Sequencing depth differed between pre- and post-surgery blood, so clones missing from the pre-surgery sample may reflect undersampling.

Including cysteine and phenylalanine, the CDR3 has 17 amino acids. CDR3 DNA is the only sequence kept; it has 51 bases, read in frame from the first base. CDR1 and CDR2 were assigned from the germline V gene as SNHLY and FYNNEI. V is clipped by 2 bases and J by 1 base, and the sequence between their germline boundaries is 16 bases long. This sample's time point label indicates: blood from clinic visit 5 months post-surgery; TSC patient then seizure free. The surgery cases showing the highest brain T cell transcript signatures were chosen for TCR beta chain sequencing of brain tissue and, when available, of blood. Before surgery, the patients had been given at least one anti-epileptic drug. TCR-sequenced patients were children with drug-resistant epilepsy due to tuberous sclerosis complex, focal cortical dysplasia, Rasmussen encephalitis or hemimegalencephaly. Bulk genomic DNA was extracted from unsorted brain tissue and whole blood with the Monarch genomic DNA purification kit.

The chain is made from TRBV2 and TRBJ2-3, with the D segment identity uncertain. This specimen was peripheral blood, taken more than 4 months after surgery. This TCR was sampled from a boy less than two years old with tuberous sclerosis and intractable seizures. Here is the DNA: TGTGCCAGCAGTGAAAAGGGTTTGAGTGTGCGCACAGATACGCAGTATTTT. Its amino acids are CASSEKGLSVRTDTQYF.